This T cell receptor (beta chain) was retrieved from a study of shared clonotypes between healthy human individuals. Study-level background: Every donor yielded three CD4 naive, three CD4 memory, two CD8 naive and one CD8 memory plate. Study observations and caveats: There were few donors, and this limited the genetic and exposure-history diversity represented.

Data came from immunoSEQ multiplex PCR; TCRdb stores just in-frame clones and leaves some out. In the table there are over a million clones, about 76% of which are singletons. A word on this clone: Its antigen is unidentified.

Sequenced sample: memory CD4+ T cells sorted from blood. The subset: CD45RA-negative fraction. The source is a man younger than 35 in good health.

The chain's CDR3 is CASIQSNEQFF. CDR3 nucleotide sequence: TGCGCCAGCATTCAGTCCAATGAGCAGTTCTTC. This chain joins TRBV10-2 and TRBJ2-1; no clear D. The V and J ends lost 7 bases and 6 bases respectively, with 7 bases between them. The germline V gene has CDR1 WSHSY and CDR2 SAAADI. The CDR3 length is 11 residues.